This is a list of T cell receptor beta chains from one sample in a study of T-cell reconstitution after alpha-beta-depleted transplantation in children. Via MiXCR, TCRdb re-called the PCR reads, giving one row per CDR3 protein. The data contain about 900,000 distinct CDR3 sequences, about 31% of them singletons. Specimen: PBMCs, mostly from graft donor cells, collected 360 days after TCRalphabeta/CD19-depleted stem cell transplant. Receptors originate from a boy less than two years old who had a stem cell transplant for SCID, so the T cells may come from the graft donor. The conserved cysteine and the conserved F or W are not part of the CDR3 here. Each record gives: V gene, J gene, CDR3 protein.

V: TRBV5-1
J: TRBJ2-7
CDR3: ASSLALSRVSYEQY

V: TRBV20-1
J: TRBJ2-3
CDR3: SARDRLASTDTQY

V: TRBV12-3/TRBV12-4
J: TRBJ1-5
CDR3: ASKLEGGRGYQPQH

V: TRBV7-2
J: TRBJ2-6
CDR3: ASSFKVPGQGTGANVLT

V: TRBV5-1
J: TRBJ2-5
CDR3: ASSLGQGVSGVQETQY

V: TRBV10-3
J: TRBJ1-5
CDR3: AISESGRTAYSNQPQH

V: TRBV12-3/TRBV12-4
J: TRBJ2-1
CDR3: ASSFGAKNNEQF

V: TRBV15
J: TRBJ1-3
CDR3: ATSRTGARTGNTIY

V: TRBV4-3
J: TRBJ1-1
CDR3: ASSQGDTSNTEAF

V: TRBV12-3/TRBV12-4
J: TRBJ2-3
CDR3: ASSPTSGVADTQY

V: TRBV2
J: TRBJ1-5
CDR3: ASRDRDNQPQH

V: TRBV20-1
J: TRBJ2-7
CDR3: SASRDRLADGQY

V: TRBV12-3/TRBV12-4
J: TRBJ1-4
CDR3: ASSTGTGGEKLF

V: TRBV6-1
J: TRBJ1-4
CDR3: ASPQAGKGDEKLF

V: TRBV5-1
J: TRBJ2-2
CDR3: ASSSAPNTGELF

V: TRBV28
J: TRBJ1-5
CDR3: ASSLIGALYSNQPQH

V: TRBV12-3/TRBV12-4
J: TRBJ1-1
CDR3: ASSFSRRGEAF

V: TRBV6-1
J: TRBJ1-6
CDR3: ASSPLGQGMGSPLH

V: TRBV12-3/TRBV12-4
J: TRBJ2-1
CDR3: ASSLPGIEQF

V: TRBV5-1
J: TRBJ2-3
CDR3: ASSLRLAATDTQY

V: TRBV5-1
J: TRBJ2-3
CDR3: ASSFKWGDTQY

V: TRBV28
J: TRBJ1-2
CDR3: ASKSANYGYT

V: TRBV12-3/TRBV12-4
J: TRBJ2-7
CDR3: ASTLQTSGGTSPYEQY

V: TRBV5-4
J: TRBJ2-1
CDR3: ASSLEGLAGATRGYNEQF

V: TRBV20-1
J: TRBJ2-1
CDR3: SAREWEKQF

V: TRBV29-1
J: TRBJ1-1
CDR3: SVGSHEAF

V: TRBV5-1
J: TRBJ1-2
CDR3: ASSRGGENGYT

V: TRBV9
J: TRBJ1-6
CDR3: ASRGQGENSPLH

V: TRBV4-1
J: TRBJ2-4
CDR3: ASSQERGLAKNIQY

V: TRBV20-1
J: TRBJ1-3
CDR3: SARRLTTGLV

V: TRBV7-9
J: TRBJ2-2
CDR3: ASSLGTRNTGELF

V: TRBV5-1
J: TRBJ1-5
CDR3: ASSSETGSQPQH

V: TRBV7-2
J: TRBJ2-4
CDR3: ASSPGAGRFQY

V: TRBV5-6
J: TRBJ2-3
CDR3: ASSLEGASGDTQY

V: TRBV5-5
J: TRBJ1-1
CDR3: ASSLGGSMNTEAF

V: TRBV29-1
J: TRBJ2-1
CDR3: SVWKKYNEQF

V: TRBV20-1
J: TRBJ2-3
CDR3: SAYGLAGTPSTDTQY

V: TRBV10-3
J: TRBJ1-5
CDR3: AISGGDQPQH